Each of the 32 T cell receptor beta chains below was sequenced from the same sample in a study of identical twins. TCRdb independently ran MiXCR on the 5' RACE reads; one entry per CDR3 protein. In the table there are 350,000 to 600,000 distinct CDR3 sequences, 12% to 15% of which are singletons. Another study also made use of these data, one on yellow fever vaccine responses in identical twins.

Sequencing used CD4+ T cells sorted from blood. All receptors come from a woman younger than 35 in good health.

This clonotype was picked up a small number of times. The chain combines TRBV7-9 with TRBJ2-1; a weak D match, TRBD2 (6 bases). Trimming took off 3 bases at V and 1 base at J, with 13 bases between the two ends. The CDR3 has 16 residues. Germline V CDR1 and CDR2: SEHNR, FQNEAQ (reference sequence). The CDR3 reads CASSLLRETSYNEQFF. The CDR3 region has the DNA TGTGCCAGCAGCTTGCTTCGGGAGACGTCCTACAATGAGCAGTTCTTC.

This clonotype was found a few times. The chain joins TRBV3-1 to TRBJ2-3; TRBD2 agrees at 7 bases. The germline CDR1 and CDR2 sequences are LGHDT and YNNKEL (reference sequence). There are 13 residues in the CDR3. V lost 4 bases and J lost 5; bases outside the gene matches: 3. The CDR3 loop reads CASSPVAGDTQYF. The CDR3 DNA reads as TGTGCCAGCAGCCCGGTAGCGGGAGATACGCAGTATTTT.

This clonotype has only a few counts. This rearrangement joins TRBV6-5 to TRBJ2-3; D unresolved. Trimming took 2 bases from V and 2 from J, leaving 8 bases between them. This CDR3 region has 14 residues. Germline CDR1 is MNHEY and CDR2 is SVGAGI. CDR3 amino acids: CASSYPESTDTQYF. CDR3 coding DNA: TGTGCCAGCAGTTACCCCGAGTCCACAGATACGCAGTATTTT.

The chain carries TRBV7-9 and TRBJ2-2; the match to TRBD2 covers 8 bases. The junction had 10 bases not matched to a gene; V was cut back by 5 bases and J by 5 bases. The CDR3 length is 16 residues. Germline V gene data show CDR1 as SEHNR and CDR2 as FQNEAQ (reference sequence). CDR3 region: CASSGGLVGVTGELFF. The CDR3 DNA reads TGTGCCAGCAGCGGGGGACTAGTGGGAGTTACCGGGGAGCTGTTTTTT.

This clonotype showed up many times. This chain joins TRBV12-3 or TRBV12-4 and TRBJ2-3, with 7 positions matching TRBD2. CDR3 length: 16 residues. The V gene end was trimmed by 5 bases and the J gene end by 4 bases; junction bases not matched to a gene: 12. This CDR3 is CASSSGVLKEADTQYF. The CDR3 DNA reads as TGTGCCAGCAGTAGCGGGGTCCTGAAGGAGGCAGATACGCAGTATTTT.

This clonotype was observed at least ten times. This chain links TRBV28 with TRBJ2-1; 8 bases line up with TRBD2. The V gene's germline CDR1 is MDHEN and CDR2 SYDVKM. This CDR3 contains 15 residues. V shed 5 bases and J 1 base; nucleotides not matched to a gene: 4. CDR3 nucleotides: TGTGCCAGCAGTCCCGGGGGGGGGTCCTACAATGAGCAGTTCTTC. Translating gives CASSPGGGSYNEQFF.

V is TRBV10-3 and J is TRBJ2-7; D is possibly TRBD2 (5 bases). The CDR3 has 13 residues. The germline gives CDR1 ENHRY, CDR2 SYGVKD. Trimming removed 0 bases at V and 7 bases at J, with 10 bases between. The CDR3 DNA reads as TGTGCCATCAGTGAGTCGGTGACTAAAGAGCAGTACTTC. Translation: CAISESVTKEQYF.

The chain recombines TRBV10-3 with TRBJ1-1; D ambiguous. V was clipped by 6 bases and J by 1 base, with 3 bases between them. The germline V gene has CDR1 ENHRY and CDR2 SYGVKD. This CDR3 has 11 residues. CDR3 nucleotides: TGTGCCATCAGACAGAACACTGAAGCTTTCTTT. It codes for CAIRQNTEAFF.

The gene calls are TRBV5-1 and TRBJ2-7; D uncertain. Germline loops: CDR1 SGHRS, CDR2 YFSETQ. The CDR3 extends over 13 amino acids. With 3 bases removed from V and 2 bases from J, the gap between germline ends came to 9 bases. The CDR3 here is CASSSTRAYEQYF. CDR3 nucleotides: TGCGCCAGCAGCTCCACACGGGCCTACGAGCAGTACTTC.

This clonotype was picked up one time. The chain couples TRBV11-2 to TRBJ2-5, with D tentatively TRBD1 or TRBD2 (6 bases each). Trimming stripped 5 bases from V and 2 bases from J, with 27 bases between. The germline V gene has CDR1 SGHAT and CDR2 FQNNGV. The CDR3 contains 19 residues. CDR3 DNA: TGTGCCAGCAGCCTCAGCCCACCCATCACGGGGGCTAAACAAGAGACCCAGTACTTC. This translates into CASSLSPPITGAKQETQYF.

This clonotype was counted ten times or more. A read error may account for a junction end that differs from germline. J is TRBJ1-6 and V is TRBV27; D might be TRBD1 (5 bases). Germline V gene sequence: CDR1 MNHEY, CDR2 SMNVEV (reference sequence). The CDR3 has 19 amino acids. CDR3 region: CASSLSLFSLKAGNSALHF. The CDR3 bases are TGTGCCAGCAGTTTATCTCTGTTTTCGTTGAAGGCAGGGAATTCAGCCCTCCACTTT.

This sequence joins TRBV19 and TRBJ2-7, with D hard to call. Per germline, CDR1 LNHDA and CDR2 SQIVND (reference sequence). V was clipped by 8 bases and J by 0 bases, with 14 bases between them. CDR3 size: 14 residues. The CDR3 reads CASSRSWSSYEQYF. The CDR3 nucleotides are TGTGCCAGTTCGCGTTCGTGGAGCTCCTACGAGCAGTACTTC.

The chain recombines TRBV7-3 with TRBJ2-1; tentative D call: TRBD1 (6 bases). This CDR3 contains 13 residues. The germline CDR1 and CDR2 sequences are SGHTA and FQGTGA. V was pared by 5 bases and J by 9 bases, with 14 bases between. CDR3 in amino acids: CASSLLQGVEQFF. The CDR3 DNA follows: TGTGCCAGCAGCCTATTACAGGGCGTTGAGCAGTTCTTC.

As DNA, the CDR3 is TGCGCCAGCAGCTCGACTAGCGGGGGGTTCCTACAAGAGACCCAGTACTTC. The encoded protein is CASSSTSGGFLQETQYF. V usage is TRBV5-1 and J usage is TRBJ2-5; 13 nucleotides agree with TRBD2. V lost 3 bases to trimming and J lost 2 bases; unmatched junction nucleotides: 7. There are 17 residues in the CDR3. The germline V gene encodes CDR1 SGHRS and CDR2 YFSETQ. The full variable domain, its missing parts supplied by reference TRBV5-1 and TRBJ2-5, is KAGVTQTPRYLIKTRGQQVTLSCSPISGHRSVSWYQQTPGQGLQFLFEYFSETQRNKGNFPGRFSGRQFSNSRSEMNVSTLELGDSALYLCASSSTSGGFLQETQYFGPGTRLLVL.

The chain recombines TRBV18 with TRBJ2-3; 7 bases agree with TRBD1. The germline V gene encodes CDR1 KGHSH and CDR2 LQKENI. Trimming removed 6 bases from V and 0 bases from J; junction bases left unmatched: 12. The CDR3 sequence is 17 residues long. The CDR3 is CASSLQGPNPSTDTQYF. CDR3 nucleotide sequence: TGTGCCAGCTCCCTACAGGGGCCCAACCCTAGCACAGATACGCAGTATTTT. The variable domain in full, with the rest retrieved from reference TRBV18 and TRBJ2-3, is NAGVMQNPRHLVRRRGQEARLRCSPMKGHSHVYWYRQLPEEGLKFMVYLQKENIIDESGMPKERFSAEFPKEGPSILRIQQVVRGDSAAYFCASSLQGPNPSTDTQYFGPGTRLTVL.

This clonotype was picked up many times. The genes are TRBV29-1 and TRBJ2-3, with D tentatively TRBD1 (6 bases). The CDR3 is 13 residues long. Germline CDR1 and CDR2: SQVTM and ANQGSEA. Trimming removed 2 bases from V and 5 bases from J, with 11 bases in between. CDR3 coding DNA: TGCAGCGTTGAAAGGGGGAGTAGAGATACGCAGTATTTT. Amino acid sequence: CSVERGSRDTQYF.

The chain joins TRBV11-1 to TRBJ2-3, with 8 positions matching TRBD1. Germline lookup yields CDR1 SGHAT and CDR2 FQDESV (reference sequence). The junction had 18 bases not matched to a gene; V was cut back by 4 bases and J by 3 bases. The CDR3 has 19 residues. In DNA form, the CDR3 reads TGTGCCAGCAGCTCTACCGTGGGGGGACAGGACCCCAAGACAGATACGCAGTATTTT. This sequence encodes CASSSTVGGQDPKTDTQYF.

This clonotype was observed a handful of times. The chain recombines TRBV20-1 with TRBJ2-4; D not resolved. Trimming removed 6 bases at V and 1 base at J, with 10 bases between. The CDR3 sequence is 13 residues long. CDR1 is DFQATT, CDR2 SNEGSKA, per germline (reference sequence). DNA for the CDR3: TGCAGTGCGGGCCCCACGGCCAAAAACATTCAGTACTTC. Translated: CSAGPTAKNIQYF.

The gene calls are TRBV7-9 and TRBJ1-5; no clear D. V lost 7 bases to trimming and J lost 0 bases, with 7 bases between them. Germline CDR1 and CDR2: SEHNR and FQNEAQ (reference sequence). There are 13 residues in the CDR3. The chain's CDR3 is CASTPSSNQPQHF. The CDR3, as DNA: TGTGCCAGCACCCCTTCTAGCAATCAGCCCCAGCATTTT. Variable domain in full (rest from reference TRBV7-9 and TRBJ1-5): DTGVSQNPRHKITKRGQNVTFRCDPISEHNRLYWYRQTLGQGPEFLTYFQNEAQLEKSRLLSDRFSAERPKGSFSTLEIQRTEQGDSAMYLCASTPSSNQPQHFGDGTRLSIL.

This clonotype was observed a few times. The V gene is TRBV9, the J gene TRBJ2-3, with 8 positions matching TRBD2. Germline loops: CDR1 SGDLS, CDR2 YYNGEE. The CDR3 has 15 residues. Trimming cost V 3 bases and J 2 bases; bases outside gene matches: 5. Here the CDR3 DNA reads TGTGCCAGCAGCGCCGCTAGCGGGCCCACAGATACGCAGTATTTT. This gives the protein CASSAASGPTDTQYF.

This chain uses TRBV24-1 with TRBJ2-4; TRBD2 aligns across 10 bases. Germline V gives CDR1 KGHDR, CDR2 SFDVKD. Trimming at V came to 6 bases and at J to 3 bases, leaving 4 bases not matched to a gene. The CDR3 runs 15 residues. CDR3 nucleotides: TGTGCCACCAGTTCTAGCGGGAGAGACAAAAACATTCAGTACTTC. Residues: CATSSSGRDKNIQYF.

This clonotype was observed a handful of times. The chain joins TRBV28 to TRBJ1-4; D gene unclear. The CDR3 contains 15 residues. CDR1 and CDR2 from the germline V gene are MDHEN and SYDVKM. Between the trimmed V and J ends, which lost 2 bases and 0 bases, there was a span of 7 bases. The CDR3 reads CASSLSPATNEKLFF. CDR3 DNA: TGTGCCAGCAGTTTAAGTCCAGCAACTAATGAAAAACTGTTTTTT.

This clonotype was counted many times. The V call is TRBV2, the J call TRBJ2-1; D gene uncertain. The V end lost 6 bases, the J end lost 0 bases, and 12 bases lay between the germline ends. The CDR3 consists of 15 residues. CDR1 is SNHLY and CDR2 is FYNNEI in the germline V gene. DNA of the CDR3: TGTGCCAGCAGCGAACGCGGAAGCTCCTACAATGAGCAGTTCTTC. The encoded protein is CASSERGSSYNEQFF.

This clonotype was recorded many times. V gene TRBV5-6 combines with J gene TRBJ2-3; no definite D call. This CDR3 contains 12 residues. V lost 2 bases and J 5 bases, leaving 6 bases between the germline ends. The germline V gene encodes CDR1 SGHDT and CDR2 YYEEEE. The CDR3 reads CASSFFGDTQYF. The DNA of the CDR3 is TGTGCCAGCAGCTTCTTCGGAGATACGCAGTATTTT.

The chain is built from TRBV7-8 and TRBJ1-1, with 7 bases fitting TRBD1. Germline V CDR1 and CDR2: SGHVS, FQNEAQ. The CDR3 is 15 residues long. V gave up 1 base and J gave up 1 base; unmatched junction bases: 3. The CDR3 sequence is CASSLVGQTNTEAFF. For the CDR3, the DNA is TGTGCCAGCAGCTTAGTGGGACAGACGAACACTGAAGCTTTCTTT.

The chain links TRBV5-1 to TRBJ2-1, with 9 bases that match TRBD2. This CDR3 has 16 amino acids. Germline CDR1 and CDR2: SGHRS and YFSETQ. V lost 4 bases, J lost 5 bases, and 10 bases stayed unmatched. CDR3 sequence: CASSATGAGGNNEQFF. The CDR3 DNA reads TGCGCCAGCAGCGCAACCGGGGCGGGGGGGAACAATGAGCAGTTCTTC.

The gene calls are TRBV2 and TRBJ1-4; 8 nucleotides agree with TRBD1. Germline lookup yields CDR1 SNHLY and CDR2 FYNNEI. The CDR3 totals 15 residues. Trimming cost V 6 bases and J 7 bases; bases outside gene matches: 10. This CDR3 is CASSDPGQASEKLFF. In DNA, the CDR3 is TGTGCCAGCAGCGATCCGGGACAGGCTTCTGAAAAACTGTTTTTT. Drawing the rest from reference TRBV2 and TRBJ1-4, the complete variable domain is EPEVTQTPSHQVTQMGQEVILRCVPISNHLYFYWYRQILGQKVEFLVSFYNNEISEKSEIFDDQFSVERPDGSNFTLKIRSTKLEDSAMYFCASSDPGQASEKLFFGSGTQLSVL.

The chain links TRBV10-3 to TRBJ2-3, with 12 bases aligning to TRBD2. There are 17 residues in the CDR3. Germline V CDR1 and CDR2: ENHRY, SYGVKD. V lost 2 bases, J lost 1 base, and 4 bases stayed unmatched. CDR3 nucleotides: TGTGCCATCAGTGAGACGACTAGCGGGGGTGGCACAGATACGCAGTATTTT. Translation gives CAISETTSGGGTDTQYF.

CDR3 region: CASREGGYEQFF. As DNA, the CDR3 is TGTGCCAGCAGAGAGGGTGGCTATGAGCAGTTCTTC. The rearrangement links TRBV2 to TRBJ2-1; D may be TRBD2 (5 bases). Germline CDR1 is SNHLY and CDR2 is FYNNEI. The CDR3 spans 12 residues. The V end lost 6 bases, the J end lost 8 bases, and 11 bases lay between the germline ends.

CDR3 nucleotides: TGTGCCAGCGGACAGGGACCGGCCCGGAAAGCTTTCTTT. This sequence encodes CASGQGPARKAFF. V usage is TRBV2 and J usage is TRBJ1-1, with 8 nucleotides matching TRBD1. Trimming at V came to 8 bases and at J to 9 bases, leaving 11 bases not matched to a gene. CDR3 length equals 13 residues. The V gene's germline CDR1 is SNHLY and CDR2 FYNNEI.

This clonotype was counted only a few times. The chain carries TRBV7-2 and TRBJ1-2; D is ambiguous. CDR1 is SGHTA, CDR2 FQGNSA, per germline. V gave up 4 bases and J gave up 7 bases, with 13 bases separating them. The CDR3 runs to 13 residues. The CDR3 reads CASSSGPNAGYTF. The CDR3 DNA reads as TGTGCCAGCAGCTCCGGTCCCAATGCTGGCTACACCTTC.

This clonotype showed up just a few times. CDR3 residues: CSVSRVKNNYGYTF. DNA for the CDR3: TGCAGCGTTAGCAGGGTAAAAAATAACTATGGCTACACCTTC. The V and J genes are TRBV29-1 and TRBJ1-2, with D perhaps matching TRBD1 (5 bases). The CDR3 consists of 14 residues. Germline values: CDR1 SQVTM, CDR2 ANQGSEA. V was clipped by 5 bases and J by 1 base, with 14 bases between them.